The clone carrying this T cell receptor (beta chain) was counted many times. Its cognate antigen is unknown. The junction shows a germline mismatch at one end, possibly a read error. Germline CDR1 and CDR2: LGHDT and YNNKEL (reference sequence). The CDR3 sequence is 13 residues long. The data were taken from a study of T cells after yellow fever vaccination. TCR cDNA was made by 5'RACE template switching, adding a universal primer site and UMIs. TCRdb re-derived calls from the 5' RACE reads in MiXCR, one entry per CDR3 protein. The sample contains 500,000 to 650,000 distinct CDR3 sequences, around a sixth of which appear only once. Whole-study results and caveats: The study found a weaker secondary response that peaked faster, day 5 versus 15.

The sequences come from PBMCs, collected around 5 days after the first yellow fever vaccination. The origin of this receptor is a young man who received the YFV17D yellow fever vaccine. V and J are TRBV3-1 and TRBJ2-5; maybe TRBD2 (6 bases). CDR3 sequence: CASSTRSGESQYF. Written as DNA, the CDR3 is TGTGCCAGCAGCACCAGATCGGGAGAGTCCCAGTACTTC.